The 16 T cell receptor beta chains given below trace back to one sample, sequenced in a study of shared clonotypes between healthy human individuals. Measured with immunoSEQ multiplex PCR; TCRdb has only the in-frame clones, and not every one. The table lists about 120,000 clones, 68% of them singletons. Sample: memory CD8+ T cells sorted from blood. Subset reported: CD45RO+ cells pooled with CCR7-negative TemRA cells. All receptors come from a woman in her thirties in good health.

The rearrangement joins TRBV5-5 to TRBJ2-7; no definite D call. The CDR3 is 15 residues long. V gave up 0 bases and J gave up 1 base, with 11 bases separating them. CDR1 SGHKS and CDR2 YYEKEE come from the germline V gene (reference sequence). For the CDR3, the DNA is TGTGCCAGCAGCTTGGCTTACTCACAATCCTACGAGCAGTACTTC. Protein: CASSLAYSQSYEQYF.

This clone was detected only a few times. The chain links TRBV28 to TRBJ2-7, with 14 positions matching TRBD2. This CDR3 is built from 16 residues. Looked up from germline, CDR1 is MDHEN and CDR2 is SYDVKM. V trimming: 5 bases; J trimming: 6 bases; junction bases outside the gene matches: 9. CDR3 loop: CASSDSGGLAGVEQYF. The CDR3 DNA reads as TGTGCCAGCAGTGACTCGGGGGGACTAGCGGGAGTCGAGCAGTACTTC. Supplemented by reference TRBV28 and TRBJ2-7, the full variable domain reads DVKVTQSSRYLVKRTGEKVFLECVQDMDHENMFWYRQDPGLGLRLIYFSYDVKMKEKGDIPEGYSVSREKKERFSLILESASTNQTSMYLCASSDSGGLAGVEQYFGPGTRLTVT.

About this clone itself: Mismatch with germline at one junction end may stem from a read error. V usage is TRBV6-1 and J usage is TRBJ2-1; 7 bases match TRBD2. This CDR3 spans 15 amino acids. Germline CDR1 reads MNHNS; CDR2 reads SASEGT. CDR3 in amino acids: CAISDLAETYNEQFF. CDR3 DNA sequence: TGTGCCATCAGTGATCTAGCGGAGACCTACAATGAGCAGTTCTTC.

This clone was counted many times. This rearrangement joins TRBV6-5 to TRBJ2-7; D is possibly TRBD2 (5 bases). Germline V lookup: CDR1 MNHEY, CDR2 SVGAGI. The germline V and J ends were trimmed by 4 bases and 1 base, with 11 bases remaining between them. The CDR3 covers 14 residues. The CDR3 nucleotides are TGTGCCAGCAGTTTTGATAGCGAGTCCTACGAGCAGTACTTC. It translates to CASSFDSESYEQYF.

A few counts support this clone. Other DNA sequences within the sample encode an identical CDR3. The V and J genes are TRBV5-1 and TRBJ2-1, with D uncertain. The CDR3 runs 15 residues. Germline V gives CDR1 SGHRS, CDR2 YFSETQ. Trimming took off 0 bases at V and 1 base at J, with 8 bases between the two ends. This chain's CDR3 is CASSLDTGSYNEQFF. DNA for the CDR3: TGCGCCAGCAGCTTGGATACTGGTTCCTACAATGAGCAGTTCTTC.

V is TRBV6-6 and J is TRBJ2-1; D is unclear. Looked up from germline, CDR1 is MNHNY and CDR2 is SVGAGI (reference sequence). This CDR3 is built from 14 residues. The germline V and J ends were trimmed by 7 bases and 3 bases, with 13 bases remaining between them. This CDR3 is CASTSRAVYNEQFF. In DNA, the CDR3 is TGTGCCAGCACCTCCCGGGCAGTCTACAATGAGCAGTTCTTC.

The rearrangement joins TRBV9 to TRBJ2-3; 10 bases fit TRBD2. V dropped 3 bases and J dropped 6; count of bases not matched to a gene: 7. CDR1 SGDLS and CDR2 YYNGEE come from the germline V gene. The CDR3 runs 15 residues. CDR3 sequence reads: CASSDDSGRTDTQYF. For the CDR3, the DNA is TGTGCCAGCAGCGACGATAGCGGGAGGACCGATACGCAGTATTTT.

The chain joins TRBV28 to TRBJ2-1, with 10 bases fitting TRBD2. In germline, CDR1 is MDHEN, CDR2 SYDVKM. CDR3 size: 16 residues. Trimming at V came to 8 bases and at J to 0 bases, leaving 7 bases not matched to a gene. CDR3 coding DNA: TGTGCCAGCGTAGGGCCTAGCGGGAGCTCCTACAATGAGCAGTTCTTC. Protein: CASVGPSGSSYNEQFF.

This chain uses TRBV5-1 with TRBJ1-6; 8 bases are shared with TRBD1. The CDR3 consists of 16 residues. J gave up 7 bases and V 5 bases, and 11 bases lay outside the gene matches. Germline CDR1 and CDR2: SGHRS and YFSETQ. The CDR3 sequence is CASSRLWDRLNSPLHF. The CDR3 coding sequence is TGCGCCAGCAGTCGACTATGGGACAGGTTAAATTCACCCCTCCACTTT.

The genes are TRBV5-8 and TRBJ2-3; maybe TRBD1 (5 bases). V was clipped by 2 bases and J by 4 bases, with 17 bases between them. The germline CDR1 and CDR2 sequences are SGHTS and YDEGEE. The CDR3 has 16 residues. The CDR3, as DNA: TGTGCCAGCAGCTTTGGACCTGGGGCTTGGGCAGATACGCAGTATTTT. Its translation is CASSFGPGAWADTQYF.

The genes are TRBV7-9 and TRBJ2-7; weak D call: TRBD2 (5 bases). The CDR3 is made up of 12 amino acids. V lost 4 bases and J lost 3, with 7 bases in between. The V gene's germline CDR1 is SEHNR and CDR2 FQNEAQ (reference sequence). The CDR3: CASSSGDYEQYF. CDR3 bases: TGTGCCAGCAGCTCCGGGGACTACGAGCAGTACTTC.

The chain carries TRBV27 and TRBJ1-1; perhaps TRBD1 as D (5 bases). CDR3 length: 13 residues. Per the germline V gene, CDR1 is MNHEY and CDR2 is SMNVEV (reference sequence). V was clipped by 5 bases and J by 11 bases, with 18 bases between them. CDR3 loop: CASSTKGSQQAFF. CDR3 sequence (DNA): TGTGCCAGCAGTACAAAGGGGTCCCAACAGGCTTTCTTT.

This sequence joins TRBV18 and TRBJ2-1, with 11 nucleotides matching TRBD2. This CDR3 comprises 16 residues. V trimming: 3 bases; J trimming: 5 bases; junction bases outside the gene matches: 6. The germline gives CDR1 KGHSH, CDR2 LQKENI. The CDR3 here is CASSPLKGLADNEQFF. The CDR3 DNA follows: TGTGCCAGCTCACCGCTCAAGGGACTAGCGGACAATGAGCAGTTCTTC.

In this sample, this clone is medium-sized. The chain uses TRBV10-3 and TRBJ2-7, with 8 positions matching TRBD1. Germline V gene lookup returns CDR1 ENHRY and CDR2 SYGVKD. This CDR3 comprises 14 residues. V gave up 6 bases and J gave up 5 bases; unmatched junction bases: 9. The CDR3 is CAISPGQESHEQYF. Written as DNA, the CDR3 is TGTGCCATCAGCCCGGGACAGGAGAGCCACGAGCAGTACTTC.

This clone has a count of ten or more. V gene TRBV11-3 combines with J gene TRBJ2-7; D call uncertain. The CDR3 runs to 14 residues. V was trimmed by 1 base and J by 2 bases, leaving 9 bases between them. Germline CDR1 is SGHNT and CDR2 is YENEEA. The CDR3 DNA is TGTGCCAGCAGCTTAGGGAATTACACCTACGAGCAGTACTTC. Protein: CASSLGNYTYEQYF.

This CDR3 is CASSTAPGITQYF. DNA of the CDR3: TGTGCCAGCAGCACAGCCCCAGGGATTACGCAGTATTTT. The chain has TRBV5-6 and TRBJ2-3; D perhaps matches TRBD1 (5 bases). Germline-derived CDR1 and CDR2 are SGHDT and YYEEEE. The CDR3 totals 13 residues. V shed 4 bases and J shed 8 bases, with 14 bases lying between them.